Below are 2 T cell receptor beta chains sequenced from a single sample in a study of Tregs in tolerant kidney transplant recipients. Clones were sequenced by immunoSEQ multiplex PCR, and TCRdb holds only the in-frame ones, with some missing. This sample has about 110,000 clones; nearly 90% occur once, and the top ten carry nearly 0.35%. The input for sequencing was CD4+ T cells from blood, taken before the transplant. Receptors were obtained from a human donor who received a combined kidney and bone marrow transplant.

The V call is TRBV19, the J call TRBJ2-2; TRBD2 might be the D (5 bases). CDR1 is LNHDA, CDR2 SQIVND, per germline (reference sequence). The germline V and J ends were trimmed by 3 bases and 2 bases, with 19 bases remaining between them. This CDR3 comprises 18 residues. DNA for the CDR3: TGTGCCAGTAGTATCTACGGGATCATCAAAAGAAACACCGGGGAGCTGTTTTTT. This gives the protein CASSIYGIIKRNTGELFF.

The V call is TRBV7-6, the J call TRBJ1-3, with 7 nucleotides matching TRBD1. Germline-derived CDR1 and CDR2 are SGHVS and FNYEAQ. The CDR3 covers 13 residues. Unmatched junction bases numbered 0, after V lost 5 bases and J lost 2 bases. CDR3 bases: TGTGCCAGCAGCAGGGGGCCTGGAAACACCATATATTTT. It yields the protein CASSRGPGNTIYF.